The 13 T cell receptor beta chains below were found in one sample sequenced in a study of T cell responses to AZD1222 COVID-19 vaccine. Measured with immunoSEQ multiplex PCR; TCRdb has only the in-frame clones, and not every one. Of tens of thousands of clones listed, approximately 85% are singletons. The sequenced sample was peripheral blood, obtained on day 0 of MenACWY control vaccination. The receptors were gathered from an adult in good health.

The CDR3 DNA reads TGCGCCGGACCACTAGCGGGAGGGGTCTACGAGCAGTACTTC. It is translated as CAGPLAGGVYEQYF. The chain links TRBV4-1 to TRBJ2-7; 13 bases align to TRBD2. The CDR3 has 14 residues. J gave up 3 bases and V 11 bases, and 7 bases lay outside the gene matches. Per the germline V gene, CDR1 is MGHRA and CDR2 is YSYEKL.

The gene calls are TRBV7-2 and TRBJ2-1, with TRBD2 matching over 10 bases. V shed 4 bases, J shed 7 bases, and the junction held 10 bases outside the gene matches. The CDR3 totals 16 residues. CDR1 is SGHTA and CDR2 is FQGNSA in the germline V gene. The CDR3 DNA sequence: TGTGCCAGCAGCTCCCCTAGCGGGAGAGCTTGGAATGAGCAGTTCTTC. The encoded protein is CASSSPSGRAWNEQFF.

The chain couples TRBV19 to TRBJ1-2, with 9 bases lining up with TRBD1. The CDR3 contains 14 residues. Germline CDR1 LNHDA, CDR2 SQIVND (reference sequence). Trimming cost V 3 bases and J 7 bases; bases outside gene matches: 6. CDR3 bases: TGTGCCAGTAGTATCGGACAGGGGAGAGCTGGCTACACCTTC. As protein: CASSIGQGRAGYTF.

V usage is TRBV3-1 (or the pseudogene TRBV3-2) and J usage is TRBJ1-1, with 8 nucleotides matching TRBD1. This CDR3 comprises 16 residues. The germline V gene encodes CDR1 LGHDT and CDR2 YNNKEL (reference sequence). V lost 0 bases to trimming and J lost 0 bases; unmatched junction nucleotides: 3. The CDR3 DNA is TGTGCCAGCAGCCAAGATCAGGGGGCCATGAACACTGAAGCTTTCTTT. Translation: CASSQDQGAMNTEAFF.

V is TRBV2 and J is TRBJ2-6, with D possibly being TRBD1 (5 bases). The V end lost 7 bases, the J end lost 0 bases, and 13 bases lay between the germline ends. The CDR3 extends over 16 amino acids. CDR1 and CDR2 (germline): SNHLY, FYNNEI. CDR3 sequence: CASKRQIYSGANVLTF. The CDR3 DNA reads TGTGCCAGCAAACGACAGATATACTCTGGGGCCAACGTCCTGACTTTC.

The rearrangement links TRBV6-2 or TRBV6-3 to TRBJ1-2, with D tentatively TRBD1 (6 bases). Trimming removed 3 bases from V and 7 bases from J, with 12 bases in between. The CDR3 sequence is 13 residues long. Germline CDR1 and CDR2: MNHEY and SVGEGT. Here the CDR3 DNA reads TGTGCCAGCAGTTATGGCAGGGGACTTGGCTACACCTTC. The encoded protein is CASSYGRGLGYTF.

This chain uses TRBV10-3 with TRBJ2-5; 15 nucleotides line up with TRBD2. With V trimmed by 2 bases and J by 1 base, 8 bases remained unmatched. CDR1 and CDR2 from the germline V gene are ENHRY and SYGVKD. The CDR3 loop spans 19 amino acids. The CDR3 spells CAISEPPGTSGRLQETQYF. The CDR3 DNA reads as TGTGCCATCAGTGAGCCCCCCGGGACTAGCGGGAGGCTCCAAGAGACCCAGTACTTC.

The J gene is TRBJ1-4, the V gene TRBV6-5; 7 nucleotides align to TRBD1. J lost 0 bases, V lost 6 bases, and 4 bases had no gene match. The CDR3 is made up of 15 amino acids. The germline V gene has CDR1 MNHEY and CDR2 SVGAGI. This CDR3 is CASRGTAATNEKLFF. In DNA form, the CDR3 reads TGTGCCAGCAGGGGGACAGCCGCAACTAATGAAAAACTGTTTTTT.

The chain links TRBV28 to TRBJ1-5; D possibly corresponds to TRBD1 (6 bases). The germline CDR1 and CDR2 sequences are MDHEN and SYDVKM. Trimming left V 3 bases short and J 1 base short, with 10 bases between. CDR3 length: 15 amino acids. CDR3 in DNA: TGTGCCAGCAGTTTGGGGGGCCCGAGCAATCAGCCCCAGCATTTT. Encoded protein: CASSLGGPSNQPQHF.

V and J are TRBV5-1 and TRBJ2-1; TRBD2 matches 7 bases. CDR3 length: 15 residues. Germline V gene data show CDR1 as SGHRS and CDR2 as YFSETQ. V dropped 3 bases and J dropped 3; count of bases not matched to a gene: 6. The CDR3 coding sequence is TGCGCCAGCAGCTCGCCTAGCGGCAACTACAATGAGCAGTTCTTC. Encoded protein: CASSSPSGNYNEQFF.

This sequence joins TRBV6-1 and TRBJ2-1; D might be TRBD2 (5 bases). The CDR3 is made up of 14 amino acids. Looked up from germline, CDR1 is MNHNS and CDR2 is SASEGT. V was shortened by 3 bases and J by 3 bases, with 9 bases between the two germline ends. The CDR3 nucleotides read TGTGCCAGCAGTGAGACTAATTACTACAATGAGCAGTTCTTC. Its translation is CASSETNYYNEQFF.

This chain joins TRBV4-2 and TRBJ2-3; a possible D gene is TRBD1 (5 bases). V gave up 4 bases and J gave up 3 bases, with 14 bases separating them. The CDR3 totals 15 residues. CDR1 and CDR2 (germline): LGHNA, YNFKEQ. CDR3 amino acids: CASSLRQKPTDTQYF. The CDR3 region has the DNA TGTGCCAGCAGCCTTCGACAGAAACCGACAGATACGCAGTATTTT.

This chain uses TRBV5-4 with TRBJ1-2; tentatively, D is TRBD1 (5 bases). Deletions cut 0 bases from V and 8 bases from J, with 11 bases between. The germline gives CDR1 SGHNT, CDR2 YYREEE (reference sequence). The CDR3 covers 13 residues. The CDR3 nucleotides are TGTGCCAGCAGCTTGGCAGGGCTCAGCGGCTACACCTTC. Its protein product is CASSLAGLSGYTF.